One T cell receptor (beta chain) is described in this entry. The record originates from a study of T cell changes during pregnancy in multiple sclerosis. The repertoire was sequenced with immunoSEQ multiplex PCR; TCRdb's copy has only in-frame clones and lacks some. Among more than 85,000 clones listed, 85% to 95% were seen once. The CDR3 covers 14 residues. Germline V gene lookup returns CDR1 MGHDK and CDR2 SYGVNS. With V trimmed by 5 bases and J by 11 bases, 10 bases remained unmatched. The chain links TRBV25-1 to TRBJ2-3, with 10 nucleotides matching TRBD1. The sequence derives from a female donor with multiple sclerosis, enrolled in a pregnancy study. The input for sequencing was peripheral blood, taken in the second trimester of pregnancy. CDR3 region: CASSPSTGGKGQYF. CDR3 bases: TGTGCCAGCAGTCCCTCGACAGGGGGCAAAGGGCAGTATTTT.